This TCR beta chain was documented in a study of control samples from healthy donors and cancer patients. This table comes from immunoSEQ multiplex PCR, and its TCRdb copy is limited to in-frame clones, with some not included. The sample has about 100,000 clones; approximately 93% are singletons. The CDR3 length is 14 residues. V lost 0 bases and J 4 bases, leaving 10 bases between the germline ends. CDR1 SGHRS and CDR2 YFSETQ come from the germline V gene. This rearrangement joins TRBV5-1 to TRBJ2-5; possibly TRBD1 for D (5 bases). The receptor was derived from a young man in good health. The specimen sequenced was blood. The CDR3 DNA is TGCGCCAGCAGCTTGGGGCAGGGTAGAGAGACCCAGTACTTC. This gives the protein CASSLGQGRETQYF.